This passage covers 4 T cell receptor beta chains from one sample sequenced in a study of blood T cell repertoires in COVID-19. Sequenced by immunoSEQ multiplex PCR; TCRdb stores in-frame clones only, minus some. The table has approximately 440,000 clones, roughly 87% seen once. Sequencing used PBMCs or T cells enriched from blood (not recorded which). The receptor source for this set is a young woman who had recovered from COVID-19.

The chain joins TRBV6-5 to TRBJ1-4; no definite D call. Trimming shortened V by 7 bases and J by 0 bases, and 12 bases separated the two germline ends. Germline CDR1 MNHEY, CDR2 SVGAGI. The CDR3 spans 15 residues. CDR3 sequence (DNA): TGTGCCAGCAATACCGCGGGTTCAACTAATGAAAAACTGTTTTTT. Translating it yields CASNTAGSTNEKLFF.

The CDR3 nucleotides read TGTGCCAGCAGTGAGGGGGACAGGGTTCAGCCCCAGCATTTT. Residues: CASSEGDRVQPQHF. The V and J genes are TRBV2 and TRBJ1-5; 9 nucleotides agree with TRBD1. The germline V gene has CDR1 SNHLY and CDR2 FYNNEI. This CDR3 comprises 14 residues. Trimming cost V 3 bases and J 6 bases; bases outside gene matches: 3.

The CDR3 protein is CASSPPGGGSSGNTIYF. The DNA of the CDR3 is TGTGCCAGCAGCCCCCCGGGGGGAGGGAGCTCTGGAAACACCATATATTTT. This sequence joins TRBV9 and TRBJ1-3; D is possibly TRBD1 (5 bases). The CDR3 is 17 amino acids. The germline V and J ends were trimmed by 4 bases and 0 bases, with 17 bases remaining between them. Germline CDR1 and CDR2: SGDLS and YYNGEE.

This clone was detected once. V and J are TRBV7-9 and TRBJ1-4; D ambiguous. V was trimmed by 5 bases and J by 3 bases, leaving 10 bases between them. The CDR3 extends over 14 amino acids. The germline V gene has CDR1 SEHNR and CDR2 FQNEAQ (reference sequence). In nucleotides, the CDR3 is TGTGCCAGCAGCCCCCGGCAGGCTAATGAAAAACTGTTTTTT. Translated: CASSPRQANEKLFF.